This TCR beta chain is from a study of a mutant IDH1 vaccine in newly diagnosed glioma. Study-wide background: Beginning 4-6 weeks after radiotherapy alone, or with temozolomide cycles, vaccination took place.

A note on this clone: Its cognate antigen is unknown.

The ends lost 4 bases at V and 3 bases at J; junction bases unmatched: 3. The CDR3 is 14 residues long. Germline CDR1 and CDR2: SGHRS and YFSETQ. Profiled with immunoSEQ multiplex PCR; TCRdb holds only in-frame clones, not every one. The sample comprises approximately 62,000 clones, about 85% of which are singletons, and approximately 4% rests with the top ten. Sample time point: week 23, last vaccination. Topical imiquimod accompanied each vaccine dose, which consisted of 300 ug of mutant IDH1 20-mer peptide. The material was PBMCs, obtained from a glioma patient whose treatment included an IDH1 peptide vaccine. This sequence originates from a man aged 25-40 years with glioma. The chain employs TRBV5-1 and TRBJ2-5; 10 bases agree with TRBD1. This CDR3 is CASSVGTGEETQYF. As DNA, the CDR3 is TGCGCCAGCAGCGTGGGGACAGGGGAAGAGACCCAGTACTTC. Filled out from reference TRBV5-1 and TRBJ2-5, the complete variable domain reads KAGVTQTPRYLIKTRGQQVTLSCSPISGHRSVSWYQQTPGQGLQFLFEYFSETQRNKGNFPGRFSGRQFSNSRSEMNVSTLELGDSALYLCASSVGTGEETQYFGPGTRLLVL.